One sample yielded the 5 T cell receptor beta chains listed below, sequenced in a study of blood T cell repertoires in COVID-19. Profiled with immunoSEQ multiplex PCR; TCRdb holds only in-frame clones, not every one. The sample carries 150,000 to 200,000 clones, about 85% recorded once. The material sequenced was PBMCs or T cells enriched from blood (not recorded which). Source of these receptors: a woman in her 30s who had recovered from COVID-19.

J is TRBJ2-7 and V is TRBV19; D is perhaps TRBD1 (5 bases). The CDR3 contains 17 residues. From germline, CDR1 is LNHDA and CDR2 SQIVND (reference sequence). Trimming stripped 5 bases from V and 2 bases from J, with 22 bases between. The CDR3 reads CASSHLGVGQNPYEQYF. The DNA of the CDR3 is TGTGCCAGTAGTCATTTAGGGGTCGGGCAAAACCCCTACGAGCAGTACTTC.

The chain carries TRBV5-1 and TRBJ2-7; TRBD2 matches at 8 bases. The CDR3 consists of 16 residues. Germline V lookup: CDR1 SGHRS, CDR2 YFSETQ. J was trimmed by 1 base and V by 3 bases; bases with no gene match: 9. CDR3 nucleotides: TGCGCCAGCAGCTACCAACTAGCGGAATCTTCCTACGAGCAGTACTTC. Encoded protein: CASSYQLAESSYEQYF.

The V gene is TRBV5-4, the J gene TRBJ2-7, with TRBD2 matching over 16 bases. This CDR3 region has 17 residues. Germline V gene sequence: CDR1 SGHNT, CDR2 YYREEE (reference sequence). V trimming: 4 bases; J trimming: 4 bases; junction bases outside the gene matches: 8. CDR3 nucleotide sequence: TGTGCCAGCAGCGGCGGGACTAGCGGGGGGGCTATATACGAGCAGTACTTC. Encoded protein: CASSGGTSGGAIYEQYF.

The chain recombines TRBV30 with TRBJ1-1; possible D gene TRBD1, 6 bases. The CDR3 loop spans 14 amino acids. Germline values: CDR1 GTSNPN, CDR2 SVGIG (reference sequence). The V gene lost 4 bases and the J gene lost 1 base, with 13 bases spanning the gap. The CDR3 region has the DNA TGTGCCTGGACTACCAGGGGTAAGAACACTGAAGCTTTCTTT. This translates into CAWTTRGKNTEAFF.

Remarks on this clone: One end of the junction is discordant with germline, which a read error may explain. The chain joins TRBV6-2 or TRBV6-3 to TRBJ1-2, with 8 positions matching TRBD1. This CDR3 comprises 15 residues. Germline V gene data show CDR1 as MNHEY and CDR2 as SVGEGT. CDR3 residues: CASSDSGGAEYGYTF. The CDR3 DNA is TGTGCCAGCAGTGACTCAGGGGGCGCTGAGTATGGCTACACCTTC.